The 5 T cell receptor beta chains below were found in one sample sequenced in a study of cytomegalovirus exposure and HLA in healthy donors. Both 60 Vbeta primers and 13 Jbeta primers went into the PCR. Clones were read by immunoSEQ multiplex PCR, and TCRdb kept only the in-frame ones, dropping some. The sample includes around 140,000 clones, around three quarters seen only once; the top ten take about 13%. What was sequenced was PBMCs. Source of these receptors: a man in his forties or fifties in good health and CMV-seropositive.

The rearrangement joins TRBV7-3 to TRBJ1-1; D may be TRBD1 (6 bases). This CDR3 region has 16 residues. V was trimmed by 1 base and J by 4 bases, leaving 16 bases between them. CDR1 is SGHTA, CDR2 FQGTGA, per germline. CDR3 sequence: CASSLIVLGGGTEAFF. CDR3 in DNA: TGTGCCAGCAGCTTAATCGTCCTAGGGGGGGGCACTGAAGCTTTCTTT.

This chain connects TRBV27 to TRBJ2-5; D may be TRBD2 (5 bases). V was cut by 3 bases and J by 3 bases, with 11 bases left in between. This CDR3 spans 14 amino acids. In germline, CDR1 is MNHEY, CDR2 SMNVEV (reference sequence). CDR3 DNA sequence: TGTGCCAGCAGTTTCTTTGGTAGCGAAGAGACCCAGTACTTC. The encoded protein is CASSFFGSEETQYF.

V is TRBV5-1 and J is TRBJ1-2; perhaps TRBD1 as D (5 bases). Germline CDR1 reads SGHRS; CDR2 reads YFSETQ. V was cut by 0 bases and J by 6 bases, with 15 bases left in between. The CDR3 runs to 15 residues. Written as DNA, the CDR3 is TGCGCCAGCAGCTTGGAGGGGATGTCTTTTGATGGCTACACCTTC. Translated, it gives CASSLEGMSFDGYTF.

This clone has just one count. The CDR3, as DNA: TGCAGCGTCGCCAGGACTAGCCAGAACAATGAGCAGTTCTTC. Its translation is CSVARTSQNNEQFF. The chain has TRBV29-1 and TRBJ2-1; the match to TRBD2 covers 8 bases. Germline CDR1 and CDR2: SQVTM and ANQGSEA. Trimming cost V 6 bases and J 5 bases; bases outside gene matches: 9. This CDR3 is 14 amino acids long.

This clone came up a few times. The chain combines TRBV4-2 with TRBJ2-1, with D tentatively TRBD2 (7 bases). CDR1 LGHNA and CDR2 YNFKEQ come from the germline V gene. The V and J ends lost 0 bases and 6 bases respectively, with 15 bases between them. The CDR3 consists of 16 residues. The DNA of the CDR3 is TGTGCCAGCAGCCAAGATGCGGGGGCCGGGTTCAATGAGCAGTTCTTC. Translating gives CASSQDAGAGFNEQFF.